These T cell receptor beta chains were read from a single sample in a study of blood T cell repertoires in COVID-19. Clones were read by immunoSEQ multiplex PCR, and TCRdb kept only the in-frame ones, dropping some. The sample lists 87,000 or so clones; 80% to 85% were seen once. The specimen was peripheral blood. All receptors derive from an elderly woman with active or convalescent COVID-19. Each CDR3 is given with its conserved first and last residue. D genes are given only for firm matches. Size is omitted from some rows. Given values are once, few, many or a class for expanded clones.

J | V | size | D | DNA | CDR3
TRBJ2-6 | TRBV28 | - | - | TGTGCCAGCAGTTTAGGTCAGTCTGGGGCCAACGTCCTGACTTTC | CASSLGQSGANVLTF
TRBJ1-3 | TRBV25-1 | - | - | TGTGCCAGCAGTGAGACTTTGGGTGCCGGAAACACCATATATTTT | CASSETLGAGNTIYF
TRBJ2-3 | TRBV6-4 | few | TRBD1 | TGTGCCAGCAGCCAACAGGGGACCGACACAGATACGCAGTATTTT | CASSQQGTDTDTQYF
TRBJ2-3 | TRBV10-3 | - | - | TGTGCCATCAGTGAGCTAGAAGATACGCAGTATTTT | CAISELEDTQYF
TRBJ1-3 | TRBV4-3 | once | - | TGCGCCAGCAGCCCGCGGATGGGAGACACCATATATTTT | CASSPRMGDTIYF
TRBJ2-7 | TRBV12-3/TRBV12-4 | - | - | TGTGCCAGCAGCCGTACAAAACCCTACGAGCAGTACTTC | CASSRTKPYEQYF
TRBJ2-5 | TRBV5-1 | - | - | TGCGCCAGCAGCTCTCCTAGCGCCTGGGCAGGAGAGACCCAGTACTTC | CASSSPSAWAGETQYF
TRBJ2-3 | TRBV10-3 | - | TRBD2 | TGTGCCATCAGTGATATAACTAGCGGGACGGCAGATACGCAGTATTTT | CAISDITSGTADTQYF
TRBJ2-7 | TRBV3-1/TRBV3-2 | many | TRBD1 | TGTGCCAGCAGCCAAGAAAAGATGGGACAGGTTTATTCCGAGCAGTACTTC | CASSQEKMGQVYSEQYF
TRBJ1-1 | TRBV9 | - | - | TGTGCCAGCAGCGTAGGGAGGGGACCCACTGAAGCTTTCTTT | CASSVGRGPTEAFF
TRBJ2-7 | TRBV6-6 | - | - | TGTGCCAGCCGCGGACCTAACCTTCCACAGGGCGAGCAGTACTTC | CASRGPNLPQGEQYF
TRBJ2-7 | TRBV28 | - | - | TGTGCCAGCAGTTTGGGTCGGGGATGGGTCTCCTACGAGCAGTACTTC | CASSLGRGWVSYEQYF
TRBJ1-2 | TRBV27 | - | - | TGTGCCAGCAGTCCCGTGACGGGAAATAACTATGGCTACACCTTC | CASSPVTGNNYGYTF
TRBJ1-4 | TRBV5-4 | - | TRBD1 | TGTGCCAGCAGCAGAGGGGGCCTTCCCAATGAAAAACTGTTTTTT | CASSRGGLPNEKLFF
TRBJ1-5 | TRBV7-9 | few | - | TGTGCCAGCAGCTCCGGTACTAGCAATCAGCCCCAGCATTTT | CASSSGTSNQPQHF
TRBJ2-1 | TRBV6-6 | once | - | TGTGCCAGCAGTTACTCGACTGTTCTGGCCGGGGAGCAGTTCTTC | CASSYSTVLAGEQFF
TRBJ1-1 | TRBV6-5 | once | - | TGTGCCAGCAGTTACTACAGGGACACTGAAGCTTTCTTT | CASSYYRDTEAFF